This is a list of T cell receptor beta chains from one sample in a study of blood T cell repertoires in COVID-19. Clones were sequenced by immunoSEQ multiplex PCR, and TCRdb holds only the in-frame ones, with some missing. Among over 200,000 clones listed, approximately 83% were seen once. The sample taken for sequencing was peripheral blood. The receptor source for this set is a man aged 40-49 years with acute or convalescent COVID-19. Both conserved end residues are part of each CDR3. The order of the fields is V gene, J gene, D gene, clone size, CDR3 protein, CDR3 DNA. The D gene is left open where the match is weak. Only some rows state a clone size, as once, few, many or a class for expanded clones.

v_call: TRBV19; j_call: TRBJ1-1; d_call: -; clone_size: -; cdr3_aa: CASNFQGREDYEAFF; cdr3_nt: TGTGCCAGTAATTTCCAGGGAAGGGAGGACTATGAAGCTTTCTTT
v_call: TRBV27; j_call: TRBJ2-7; d_call: TRBD1; clone_size: -; cdr3_aa: CASSSMTGASYEQYF; cdr3_nt: TGTGCCAGCAGTTCAATGACAGGGGCCTCCTACGAGCAGTACTTC
v_call: TRBV5-1; j_call: TRBJ2-1; d_call: TRBD2; clone_size: -; cdr3_aa: CASSLLGLASYNEQFF; cdr3_nt: TGCGCCAGCAGCCTCTTGGGACTAGCCTCTTACAATGAGCAGTTCTTC
v_call: TRBV19; j_call: TRBJ1-1; d_call: TRBD1; clone_size: few; cdr3_aa: CASSTQTGVRKAFF; cdr3_nt: TGTGCCAGTAGTACTCAAACAGGGGTCCGAAAAGCTTTCTTT
v_call: TRBV19; j_call: TRBJ2-7; d_call: TRBD1; clone_size: -; cdr3_aa: CASSRGQASSYEQYF; cdr3_nt: TGTGCCAGTAGTCGAGGACAGGCTAGCTCCTACGAGCAGTACTTC
v_call: TRBV30; j_call: TRBJ2-5; d_call: TRBD1; clone_size: -; cdr3_aa: CAWSADRGYQETQYF; cdr3_nt: TGTGCCTGGAGTGCGGACAGGGGATACCAAGAGACCCAGTACTTC
v_call: TRBV12-1; j_call: TRBJ1-5; d_call: -; clone_size: -; cdr3_aa: CASSFVQDRRRNSNQPQHF; cdr3_nt: TGTGCCAGCAGCTTTGTCCAGGACAGGCGAAGGAATAGCAATCAGCCCCAGCATTTT
v_call: TRBV5-4; j_call: TRBJ2-7; d_call: -; clone_size: -; cdr3_aa: CASSLAGVYEQYF; cdr3_nt: TGTGCCAGCAGCTTGGCGGGTGTCTACGAGCAGTACTTC
v_call: TRBV19; j_call: TRBJ2-1; d_call: -; clone_size: -; cdr3_aa: CASKYTGNRVNEQFF; cdr3_nt: TGTGCCAGCAAATATACAGGGAATCGGGTTAATGAGCAGTTCTTC
v_call: TRBV9; j_call: TRBJ1-1; d_call: TRBD1; clone_size: -; cdr3_aa: CASSSDRVEAFF; cdr3_nt: TGTGCCAGCAGCTCAGACAGGGTTGAAGCTTTCTTT
v_call: TRBV6-1; j_call: TRBJ1-2; d_call: TRBD1; clone_size: -; cdr3_aa: CASSEGQGQANYGYTF; cdr3_nt: TGTGCCAGCAGTGAAGGACAGGGCCAAGCTAACTATGGCTACACCTTC
v_call: TRBV6-5; j_call: TRBJ2-1; d_call: TRBD2; clone_size: -; cdr3_aa: CASRGLAGVSEQFF; cdr3_nt: TGTGCCAGCAGGGGACTAGCGGGAGTCAGTGAGCAGTTCTTC
v_call: TRBV29-1; j_call: TRBJ2-7; d_call: -; clone_size: -; cdr3_aa: CSVGSRGDEQYF; cdr3_nt: TGCAGCGTTGGATCCAGGGGAGACGAGCAGTACTTC
v_call: TRBV19; j_call: TRBJ2-7; d_call: TRBD2; clone_size: -; cdr3_aa: CASSHPGLAGTYEQYF; cdr3_nt: TGTGCCAGTAGTCATCCGGGACTAGCGGGAACCTACGAGCAGTACTTC
v_call: TRBV6-2/TRBV6-3; j_call: TRBJ1-6; d_call: TRBD1; clone_size: -; cdr3_aa: CASSFLHRDRGQKDNSPLHF; cdr3_nt: TGTGCCAGCAGTTTCCTACACCGGGACAGGGGGCAAAAGGATAATTCACCCCTCCACTTT
v_call: TRBV5-6; j_call: TRBJ1-3; d_call: -; clone_size: -; cdr3_aa: CASSLARGIGNTIYF; cdr3_nt: TGTGCCAGCAGCCTAGCTCGAGGGATCGGAAACACCATATATTTT
v_call: TRBV7-9; j_call: TRBJ2-7; d_call: -; clone_size: -; cdr3_aa: CASSLTSLYEQYF; cdr3_nt: TGTGCCAGCAGCTTAACTTCCCTCTACGAGCAGTACTTC
v_call: TRBV5-5; j_call: TRBJ2-7; d_call: TRBD2; clone_size: -; cdr3_aa: CASSSGRDRETSGRAEQYF; cdr3_nt: TGTGCCAGCAGCTCCGGTAGGGACAGGGAGACTAGCGGGAGGGCGGAGCAGTACTTC
v_call: TRBV19; j_call: TRBJ2-7; d_call: -; clone_size: once; cdr3_aa: CASSMTPPSYEQYF; cdr3_nt: TGTGCCAGTAGTATGACACCACCTTCCTACGAGCAGTACTTC
v_call: TRBV30; j_call: TRBJ1-4; d_call: -; clone_size: few; cdr3_aa: CAWTRGQEKLFF; cdr3_nt: TGTGCCTGGACCCGAGGACAAGAAAAACTGTTTTTT
v_call: TRBV12-3/TRBV12-4; j_call: TRBJ2-1; d_call: -; clone_size: -; cdr3_aa: CASSPHYNEQFF; cdr3_nt: TGTGCCAGCAGTCCCCACTACAATGAGCAGTTCTTC
v_call: TRBV3-1/TRBV3-2; j_call: TRBJ1-2; d_call: -; clone_size: -; cdr3_aa: CASSQDTSGNYGYTF; cdr3_nt: TGTGCCAGCAGCCAAGATACGTCTGGCAACTATGGCTACACCTTC
v_call: TRBV18; j_call: TRBJ1-1; d_call: TRBD1; clone_size: -; cdr3_aa: CASSPQGQGANTEAFF; cdr3_nt: TGTGCCAGCTCACCGCAGGGACAGGGGGCGAACACTGAAGCTTTCTTT
v_call: TRBV7-3; j_call: TRBJ2-6; d_call: -; clone_size: -; cdr3_aa: CASSPQSGAGANVLTF; cdr3_nt: TGTGCCAGCAGCCCCCAGTCGGGAGCTGGGGCCAACGTCCTGACTTTC
v_call: TRBV10-3; j_call: TRBJ1-2; d_call: -; clone_size: -; cdr3_aa: CAISFQGDYGYTF; cdr3_nt: TGTGCCATCAGTTTCCAGGGTGACTATGGCTACACCTTC
v_call: TRBV5-1; j_call: TRBJ1-1; d_call: TRBD1; clone_size: -; cdr3_aa: CASSWGQTNTEAFF; cdr3_nt: TGCGCCAGCAGCTGGGGACAGACGAACACTGAAGCTTTCTTT
v_call: TRBV5-1; j_call: TRBJ2-5; d_call: -; clone_size: -; cdr3_aa: CASSLGGPQETQYF; cdr3_nt: TGCGCCAGCAGCTTAGGAGGCCCACAAGAGACCCAGTACTTC
v_call: TRBV9; j_call: TRBJ2-2; d_call: TRBD2; clone_size: -; cdr3_aa: CASSLTSGGTGELFF; cdr3_nt: TGTGCCAGCAGCCTAACTAGCGGGGGCACCGGGGAGCTGTTTTTT
v_call: TRBV14; j_call: TRBJ1-2; d_call: -; clone_size: -; cdr3_aa: CASSQDSFYGYTF; cdr3_nt: TGTGCCAGCAGCCAGGACAGCTTCTATGGCTACACCTTC
v_call: TRBV6-2/TRBV6-3; j_call: TRBJ2-7; d_call: -; clone_size: -; cdr3_aa: CASSYRAVEQYF; cdr3_nt: TGTGCCAGCAGTTACCGAGCGGTCGAGCAGTACTTC
v_call: TRBV7-2; j_call: TRBJ2-5; d_call: TRBD2; clone_size: -; cdr3_aa: CASSLEIGEGTETQYF; cdr3_nt: TGTGCCAGCAGCTTAGAGATTGGGGAGGGCACAGAGACCCAGTACTTC
v_call: TRBV6-6; j_call: TRBJ1-4; d_call: TRBD1; clone_size: -; cdr3_aa: CASSPPGTANEKLFF; cdr3_nt: TGTGCCAGCAGTCCCCCCGGGACAGCTAATGAAAAACTGTTTTTT
v_call: TRBV3-1/TRBV3-2; j_call: TRBJ1-1; d_call: -; clone_size: -; cdr3_aa: CASSQGRELARSKAFF; cdr3_nt: TGTGCCAGCAGCCAGGGAAGGGAGCTGGCCCGCTCTAAAGCTTTCTTT
v_call: TRBV19; j_call: TRBJ2-1; d_call: TRBD2; clone_size: many; cdr3_aa: CASSFGTSGYHEQFF; cdr3_nt: TGTGCCAGTAGTTTCGGGACTAGCGGGTACCATGAGCAGTTCTTC
v_call: TRBV5-6; j_call: TRBJ1-6; d_call: TRBD1; clone_size: -; cdr3_aa: CASSGTGQAISYNSPLHF; cdr3_nt: TGTGCCAGCAGCGGGACTGGACAGGCCATCTCCTATAATTCACCCCTCCACTTT
v_call: TRBV2; j_call: TRBJ1-2; d_call: -; clone_size: -; cdr3_aa: CASRNLQGPAGGYTF; cdr3_nt: TGTGCCAGCAGGAACCTACAGGGCCCGGCTGGGGGCTACACCTTC
v_call: TRBV5-4; j_call: TRBJ2-5; d_call: TRBD1; clone_size: -; cdr3_aa: CASSWDRDRSTQYF; cdr3_nt: TGTGCCAGCAGCTGGGACAGGGACAGGTCGACCCAGTACTTC
v_call: TRBV25-1; j_call: TRBJ1-4; d_call: -; clone_size: -; cdr3_aa: CASSSQSSATNEKLFF; cdr3_nt: TGTGCCAGCAGTTCTCAAAGTAGTGCAACTAATGAAAAACTGTTTTTT
v_call: TRBV27; j_call: TRBJ2-1; d_call: TRBD2; clone_size: -; cdr3_aa: CASSSAGGLGEQFF; cdr3_nt: TGTGCCAGCAGTTCCGCGGGAGGGTTGGGTGAGCAGTTCTTC
v_call: TRBV5-4; j_call: TRBJ2-1; d_call: TRBD2; clone_size: -; cdr3_aa: CASSFSGGHNEQFF; cdr3_nt: TGTGCCAGCAGTTTTAGCGGGGGGCACAATGAGCAGTTCTTC
v_call: TRBV19; j_call: TRBJ1-2; d_call: -; clone_size: -; cdr3_aa: CASSIVTTEYGYTF; cdr3_nt: TGTGCCAGTAGTATAGTAACGACGGAGTATGGCTACACCTTC
v_call: TRBV18; j_call: TRBJ1-1; d_call: -; clone_size: -; cdr3_aa: CASSLREGGNTEAFF; cdr3_nt: TGTGCCAGCTCACTACGGGAGGGGGGCAACACTGAAGCTTTCTTT
v_call: TRBV6-5; j_call: TRBJ2-7; d_call: TRBD2; clone_size: -; cdr3_aa: CASSGTERGTYEQYF; cdr3_nt: TGTGCCAGCAGCGGGACGGAGCGGGGCACCTACGAGCAGTACTTC
v_call: TRBV18; j_call: TRBJ1-3; d_call: -; clone_size: once; cdr3_aa: CASSPSEDGNTIYF; cdr3_nt: TGTGCCAGCTCACCGTCGGAGGATGGAAACACCATATATTTT
v_call: TRBV6-5; j_call: TRBJ2-7; d_call: TRBD1; clone_size: -; cdr3_aa: CASFGTGENEQYF; cdr3_nt: TGTGCCAGCTTCGGGACAGGGGAGAACGAGCAGTACTTC
v_call: TRBV4-2; j_call: TRBJ2-1; d_call: -; clone_size: -; cdr3_aa: CASSQGASEARNEQFF; cdr3_nt: TGTGCCAGCAGCCAAGGAGCTAGCGAGGCGAGGAATGAGCAGTTCTTC
v_call: TRBV11-2; j_call: TRBJ2-5; d_call: TRBD2; clone_size: -; cdr3_aa: CASSPGLAGETQYF; cdr3_nt: TGTGCCAGCAGCCCAGGACTAGCCGGGGAGACCCAGTACTTC
v_call: TRBV30; j_call: TRBJ2-2; d_call: -; clone_size: few; cdr3_aa: CAWSLPRDRRNTGELFF; cdr3_nt: TGTGCCTGGAGTCTTCCCCGCGACAGAAGAAACACCGGGGAGCTGTTTTTT
v_call: TRBV6-5; j_call: TRBJ2-7; d_call: TRBD1; clone_size: -; cdr3_aa: CASSSLRTGGEQYF; cdr3_nt: TGTGCCAGCAGTTCATTAAGGACAGGCGGGGAGCAGTACTTC
v_call: TRBV3-1/TRBV3-2; j_call: TRBJ2-7; d_call: -; clone_size: -; cdr3_aa: CASSQRLSEQYF; cdr3_nt: TGTGCCAGCAGCCAACGACTCTCCGAGCAGTACTTC
v_call: TRBV9; j_call: TRBJ2-7; d_call: -; clone_size: -; cdr3_aa: CASSVETGPYEQYF; cdr3_nt: TGTGCCAGCAGCGTAGAGACAGGCCCCTACGAGCAGTACTTC
v_call: TRBV4-2; j_call: TRBJ2-1; d_call: TRBD2; clone_size: few; cdr3_aa: CASSQDWLTSGRSIEQFF; cdr3_nt: TGTGCCAGCAGCCAAGATTGGCTAACTAGCGGGAGATCCATCGAGCAGTTCTTC